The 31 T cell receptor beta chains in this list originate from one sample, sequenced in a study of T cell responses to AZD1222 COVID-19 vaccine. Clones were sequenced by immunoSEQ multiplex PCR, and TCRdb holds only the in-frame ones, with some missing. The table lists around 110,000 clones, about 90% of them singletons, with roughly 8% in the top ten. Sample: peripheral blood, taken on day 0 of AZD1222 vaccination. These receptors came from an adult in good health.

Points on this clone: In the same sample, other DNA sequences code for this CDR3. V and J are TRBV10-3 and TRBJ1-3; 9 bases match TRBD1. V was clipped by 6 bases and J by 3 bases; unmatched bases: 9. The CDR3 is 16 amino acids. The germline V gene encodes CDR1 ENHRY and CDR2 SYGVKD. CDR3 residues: CAIRGDRAVDGNTIYF. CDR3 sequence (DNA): TGTGCCATCAGGGGGGACAGGGCGGTTGATGGAAACACCATATATTTT.

The DNA for the CDR3 is TGTGCCAGCAGCCCAGATCCCCTCTCCTACGAGCAGTACTTC. It translates to CASSPDPLSYEQYF. This sequence joins TRBV7-8 and TRBJ2-7; D uncertain. The V gene lost 5 bases and the J gene lost 0 bases, with 11 bases spanning the gap. Germline V lookup: CDR1 SGHVS, CDR2 FQNEAQ. The CDR3 sequence is 14 residues long. The full variable domain, in which reference TRBV7-8 and TRBJ2-7 provide the parts outside the CDR3, is GAGVSQSPRYKVAKRGQDVALRCDPISGHVSLFWYQQALGQGPEFLTYFQNEAQLDKSGLPSDRFFAERPEGSVSTLKIQRTQQEDSAVYLCASSPDPLSYEQYFGPGTRLTVT.

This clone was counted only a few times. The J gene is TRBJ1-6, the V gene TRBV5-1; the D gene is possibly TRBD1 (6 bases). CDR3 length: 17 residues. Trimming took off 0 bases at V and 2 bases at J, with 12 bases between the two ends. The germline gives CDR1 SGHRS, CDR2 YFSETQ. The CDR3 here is CASSLEGQRAYNSPLHF. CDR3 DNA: TGCGCCAGCAGCTTGGAAGGACAGCGGGCCTATAATTCACCCCTCCACTTT.

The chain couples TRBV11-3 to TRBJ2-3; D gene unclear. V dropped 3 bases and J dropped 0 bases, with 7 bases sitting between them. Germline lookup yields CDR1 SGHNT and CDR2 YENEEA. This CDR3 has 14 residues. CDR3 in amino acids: CASSFDSSTDTQYF. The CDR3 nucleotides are TGTGCCAGCAGCTTCGACTCTAGCACAGATACGCAGTATTTT.

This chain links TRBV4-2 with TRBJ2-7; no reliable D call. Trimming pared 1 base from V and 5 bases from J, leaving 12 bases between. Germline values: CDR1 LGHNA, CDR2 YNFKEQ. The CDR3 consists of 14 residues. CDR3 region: CASSQGYQSNEQYF. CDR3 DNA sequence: TGTGCCAGCAGCCAAGGATACCAATCTAACGAGCAGTACTTC.

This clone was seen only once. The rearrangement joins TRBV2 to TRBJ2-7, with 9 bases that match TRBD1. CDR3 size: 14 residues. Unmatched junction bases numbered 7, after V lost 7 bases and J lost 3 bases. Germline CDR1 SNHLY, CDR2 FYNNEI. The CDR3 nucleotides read TGTGCCAGCATTCCCGGGACAGGGCTCTACGAGCAGTACTTC. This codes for CASIPGTGLYEQYF.

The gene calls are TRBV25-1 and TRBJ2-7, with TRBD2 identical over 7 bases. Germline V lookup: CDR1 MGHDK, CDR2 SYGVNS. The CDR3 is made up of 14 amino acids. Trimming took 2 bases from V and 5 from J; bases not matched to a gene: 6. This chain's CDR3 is CASSEGGDGDEQYF. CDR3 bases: TGTGCCAGCAGTGAAGGGGGGGACGGGGACGAGCAGTACTTC.

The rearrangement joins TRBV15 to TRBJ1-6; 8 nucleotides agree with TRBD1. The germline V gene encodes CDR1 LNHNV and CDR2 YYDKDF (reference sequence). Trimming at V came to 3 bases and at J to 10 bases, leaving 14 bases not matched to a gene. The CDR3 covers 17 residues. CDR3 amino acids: CATSRVGTGKGRSPLHF. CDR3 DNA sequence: TGTGCCACCAGCAGGGTGGGGACAGGCAAAGGTCGGTCACCCCTCCACTTT.

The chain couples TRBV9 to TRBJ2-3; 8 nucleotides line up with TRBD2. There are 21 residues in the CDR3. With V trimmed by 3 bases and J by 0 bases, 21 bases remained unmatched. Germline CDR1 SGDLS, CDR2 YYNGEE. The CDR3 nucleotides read TGTGCCAGCAGCGCCTCCCCGGGGGGGCAGGGACTAGTAGTTAGCACAGATACGCAGTATTTT. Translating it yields CASSASPGGQGLVVSTDTQYF.

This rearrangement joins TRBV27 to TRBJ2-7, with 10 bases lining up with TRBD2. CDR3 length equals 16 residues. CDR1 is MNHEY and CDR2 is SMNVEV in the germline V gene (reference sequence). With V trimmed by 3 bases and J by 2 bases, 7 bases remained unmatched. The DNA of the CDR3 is TGTGCCAGCAGTTTCTCAAGCGGGAGGGTCACCTACGAGCAGTACTTC. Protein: CASSFSSGRVTYEQYF.

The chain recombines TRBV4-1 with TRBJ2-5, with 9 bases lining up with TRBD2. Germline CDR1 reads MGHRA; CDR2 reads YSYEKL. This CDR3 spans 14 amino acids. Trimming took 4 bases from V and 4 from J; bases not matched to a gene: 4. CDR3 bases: TGCGCCAGCAGCCTATTAGCGGGAGTAGAGACCCAGTACTTC. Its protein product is CASSLLAGVETQYF.

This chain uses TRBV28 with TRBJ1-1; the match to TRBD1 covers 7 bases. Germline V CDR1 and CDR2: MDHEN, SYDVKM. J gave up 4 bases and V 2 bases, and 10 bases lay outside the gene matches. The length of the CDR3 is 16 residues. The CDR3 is CASSLGSPGGGTEAFF. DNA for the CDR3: TGTGCCAGCAGTTTAGGATCCCCAGGGGGGGGCACTGAAGCTTTCTTT.

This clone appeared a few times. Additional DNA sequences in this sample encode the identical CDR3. The CDR3 loop is CASSLAGSGNTIYF. The CDR3, as DNA: TGCGCCAGCAGCTTGGCAGGGTCCGGAAACACCATATATTTT. This chain links TRBV5-1 with TRBJ1-3; possibly TRBD1 for D (5 bases). The CDR3 covers 14 residues. The germline V gene has CDR1 SGHRS and CDR2 YFSETQ. V lost 0 bases and J 4 bases, leaving 8 bases between the germline ends.

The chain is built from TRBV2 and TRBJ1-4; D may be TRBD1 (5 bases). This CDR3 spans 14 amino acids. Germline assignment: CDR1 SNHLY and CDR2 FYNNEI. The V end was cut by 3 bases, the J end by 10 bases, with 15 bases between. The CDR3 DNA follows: TGTGCCAGCAGTGAGGGTATGGGACGCGGAAAACTGTTTTTT. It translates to CASSEGMGRGKLFF.

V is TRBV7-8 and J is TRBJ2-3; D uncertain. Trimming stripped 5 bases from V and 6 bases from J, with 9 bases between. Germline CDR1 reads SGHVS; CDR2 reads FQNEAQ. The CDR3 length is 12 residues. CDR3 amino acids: CASSLHSDTQYF. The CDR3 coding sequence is TGTGCCAGCAGCCTACACTCGGATACGCAGTATTTT.

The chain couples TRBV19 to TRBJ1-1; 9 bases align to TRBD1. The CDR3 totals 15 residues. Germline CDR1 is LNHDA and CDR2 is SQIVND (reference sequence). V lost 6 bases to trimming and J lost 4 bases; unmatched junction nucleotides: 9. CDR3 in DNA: TGTGCCAGTAGCCCCGACAGGGGGTGGAGCACTGAAGCTTTCTTT. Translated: CASSPDRGWSTEAFF.

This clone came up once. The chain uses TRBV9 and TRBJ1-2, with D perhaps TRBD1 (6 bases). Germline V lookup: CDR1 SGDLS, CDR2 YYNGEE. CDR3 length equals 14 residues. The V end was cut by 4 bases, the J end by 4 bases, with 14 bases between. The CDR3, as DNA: TGTGCCAGCAGCCCCCCCGGGACATCCTATGGCTACACCTTC. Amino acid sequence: CASSPPGTSYGYTF.

CDR3 loop: CASSTGGGELFF. Here the CDR3 DNA reads TGTGCCAGTAGTACCGGGGGCGGGGAGCTGTTTTTT. The rearrangement uses TRBV19 and TRBJ2-2; D may be TRBD2 (6 bases). Trimming stripped 4 bases from V and 7 bases from J, with 7 bases between. The CDR3 has 12 amino acids. CDR1 and CDR2 from the germline V gene are LNHDA and SQIVND (reference sequence).

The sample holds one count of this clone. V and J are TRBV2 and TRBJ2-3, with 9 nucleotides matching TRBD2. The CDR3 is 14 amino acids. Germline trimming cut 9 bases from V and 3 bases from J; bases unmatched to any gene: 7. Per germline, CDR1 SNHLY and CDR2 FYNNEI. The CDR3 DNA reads TGTGCCAGAAAAGCGGGGGGCTCGACAGATACGCAGTATTTT. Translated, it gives CARKAGGSTDTQYF.

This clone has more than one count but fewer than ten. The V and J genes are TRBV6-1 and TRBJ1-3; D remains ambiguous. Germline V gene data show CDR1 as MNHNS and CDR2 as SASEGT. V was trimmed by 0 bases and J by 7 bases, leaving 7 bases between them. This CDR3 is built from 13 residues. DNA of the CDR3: TGTGCCAGCAGTGAAGCACGGTGGAACACCATATATTTT. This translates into CASSEARWNTIYF.

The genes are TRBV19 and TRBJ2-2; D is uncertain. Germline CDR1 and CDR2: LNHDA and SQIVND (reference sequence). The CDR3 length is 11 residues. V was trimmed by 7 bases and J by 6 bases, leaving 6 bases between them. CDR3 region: CASKHAGELFF. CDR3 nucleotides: TGTGCCAGTAAACATGCCGGGGAGCTGTTTTTT.

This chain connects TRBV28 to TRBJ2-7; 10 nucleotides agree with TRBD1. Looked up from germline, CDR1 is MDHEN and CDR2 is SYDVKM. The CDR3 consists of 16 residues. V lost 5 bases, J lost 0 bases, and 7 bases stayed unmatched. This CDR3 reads CASSRGTGASSYEQYF. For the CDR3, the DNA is TGTGCCAGCAGTAGGGGGACAGGGGCCAGCTCCTACGAGCAGTACTTC. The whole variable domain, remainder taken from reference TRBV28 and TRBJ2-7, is DVKVTQSSRYLVKRTGEKVFLECVQDMDHENMFWYRQDPGLGLRLIYFSYDVKMKEKGDIPEGYSVSREKKERFSLILESASTNQTSMYLCASSRGTGASSYEQYFGPGTRLTVT.

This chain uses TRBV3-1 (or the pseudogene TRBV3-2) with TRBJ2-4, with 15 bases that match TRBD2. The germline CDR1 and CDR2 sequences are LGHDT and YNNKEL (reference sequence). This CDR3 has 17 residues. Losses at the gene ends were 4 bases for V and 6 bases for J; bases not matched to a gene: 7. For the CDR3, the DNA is TGTGCCAGCAGCCGGACTAGCGGGAGGGCCAGAGGAAACATTCAGTACTTC. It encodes CASSRTSGRARGNIQYF.

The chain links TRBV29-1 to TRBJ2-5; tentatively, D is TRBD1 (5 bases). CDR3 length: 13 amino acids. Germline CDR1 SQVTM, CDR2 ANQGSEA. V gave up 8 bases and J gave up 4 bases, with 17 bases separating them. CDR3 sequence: CSTGAGSVETQYF. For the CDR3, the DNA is TGCAGCACAGGCGCAGGATCGGTAGAGACCCAGTACTTC.

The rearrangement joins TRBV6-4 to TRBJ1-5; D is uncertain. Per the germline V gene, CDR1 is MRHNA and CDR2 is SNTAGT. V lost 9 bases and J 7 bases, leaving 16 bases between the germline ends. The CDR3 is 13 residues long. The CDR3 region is CASPRYCWQPQHF. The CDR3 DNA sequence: TGTGCCAGTCCCAGGTACTGCTGGCAGCCCCAGCATTTT.

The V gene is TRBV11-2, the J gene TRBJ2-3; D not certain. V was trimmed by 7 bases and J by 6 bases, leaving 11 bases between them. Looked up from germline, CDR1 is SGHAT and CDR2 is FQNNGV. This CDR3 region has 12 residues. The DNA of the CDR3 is TGTGCCAGCACCCACCAAGTGGATACGCAGTATTTT. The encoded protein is CASTHQVDTQYF.

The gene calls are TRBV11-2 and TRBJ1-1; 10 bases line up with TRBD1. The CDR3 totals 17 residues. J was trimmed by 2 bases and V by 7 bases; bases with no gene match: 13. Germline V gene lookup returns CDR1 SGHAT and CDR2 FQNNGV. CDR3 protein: CASTPRQGASRNTEAFF. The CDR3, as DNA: TGTGCCAGCACCCCGAGACAGGGGGCAAGTCGAAACACTGAAGCTTTCTTT.

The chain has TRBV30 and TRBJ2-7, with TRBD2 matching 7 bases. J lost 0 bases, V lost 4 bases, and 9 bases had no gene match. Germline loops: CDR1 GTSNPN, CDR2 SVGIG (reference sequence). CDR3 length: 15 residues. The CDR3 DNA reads TGTGCCTGGACCGTAGGGCGGGGGATCTCCTACGAGCAGTACTTC. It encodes CAWTVGRGISYEQYF.

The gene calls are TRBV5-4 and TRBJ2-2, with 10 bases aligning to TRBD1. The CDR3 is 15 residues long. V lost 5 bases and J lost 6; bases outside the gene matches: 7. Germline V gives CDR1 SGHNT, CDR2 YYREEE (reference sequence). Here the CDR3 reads CASRTTGGASGELFF. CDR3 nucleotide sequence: TGTGCCAGCAGAACGACAGGGGGCGCGTCCGGGGAGCTGTTTTTT.

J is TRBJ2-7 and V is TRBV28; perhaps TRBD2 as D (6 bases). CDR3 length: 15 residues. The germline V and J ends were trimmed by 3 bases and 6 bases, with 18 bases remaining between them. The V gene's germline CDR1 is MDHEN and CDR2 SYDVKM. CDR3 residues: CASSFGGAGGAEQYF. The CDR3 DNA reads TGTGCCAGCAGTTTCGGGGGAGCAGGTGGGGCCGAGCAGTACTTC. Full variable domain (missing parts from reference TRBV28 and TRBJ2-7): DVKVTQSSRYLVKRTGEKVFLECVQDMDHENMFWYRQDPGLGLRLIYFSYDVKMKEKGDIPEGYSVSREKKERFSLILESASTNQTSMYLCASSFGGAGGAEQYFGPGTRLTVT.

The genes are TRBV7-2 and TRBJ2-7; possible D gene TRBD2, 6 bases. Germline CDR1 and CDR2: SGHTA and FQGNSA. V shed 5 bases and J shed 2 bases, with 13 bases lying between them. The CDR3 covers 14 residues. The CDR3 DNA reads TGTGCCAGCAGCCAAACCCCGGGGGCCTACGAGCAGTACTTC. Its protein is CASSQTPGAYEQYF. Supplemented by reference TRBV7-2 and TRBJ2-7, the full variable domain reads GAGVSQSPSNKVTEKGKDVELRCDPISGHTALYWYRQSLGQGLEFLIYFQGNSAPDKSGLPSDRFSAERTGGSVSTLTIQRTQQEDSAVYLCASSQTPGAYEQYFGPGTRLTVT.